The 10 T cell receptor beta chains in this list originate from one sample, sequenced in a study of cytomegalovirus exposure and HLA in healthy donors. With 60 Vbeta and 13 Jbeta primers, the PCR was carried out. Generated by immunoSEQ multiplex PCR, the TCRdb table keeps only in-frame clones and is missing some. Among about 160,000 clones listed, 60% to 80% were seen once. Sample: PBMCs. These receptor sequences come from a woman aged 45-60 years in good health and CMV-seropositive.

The rearrangement links TRBV7-8 to TRBJ1-2, with 7 bases matching TRBD1. Per the germline V gene, CDR1 is SGHVS and CDR2 is FQNEAQ. The CDR3 runs 13 residues. J gave up 7 bases and V 1 base, and 3 bases lay outside the gene matches. CDR3 bases: TGTGCCAGCAGCTTAGACAGGGGAGGTGGCTACACCTTC. Translated, it gives CASSLDRGGGYTF.

V and J are TRBV2 and TRBJ2-2; D unclear. This CDR3 region has 15 residues. Trimming removed 6 bases from V and 0 bases from J, with 11 bases in between. Germline loops: CDR1 SNHLY, CDR2 FYNNEI. CDR3 DNA sequence: TGTGCCAGCAGCATCGACTTCGCGAACACCGGGGAGCTGTTTTTT. Protein: CASSIDFANTGELFF.

This clone was seen a few times. The V call is TRBV5-6, the J call TRBJ2-2; 12 bases align to TRBD2. Germline values: CDR1 SGHDT, CDR2 YYEEEE. There are 18 residues in the CDR3. V gave up 0 bases and J gave up 6 bases; unmatched junction bases: 9. CDR3 nucleotides: TGTGCCAGCAGCTTGGGGCCGACTAGCGGGAGTAGCGCCGGGGAGCTGTTTTTT. Residues: CASSLGPTSGSSAGELFF.

The V gene is TRBV2, the J gene TRBJ1-3, with D maybe TRBD1 (5 bases). Germline V gene data show CDR1 as SNHLY and CDR2 as FYNNEI. The V end was cut by 2 bases, the J end by 4 bases, with 18 bases between. This CDR3 contains 17 residues. The CDR3 reads CASSEYGKTGTGNTIYF. As DNA, the CDR3 is TGTGCCAGCAGTGAATATGGGAAAACAGGAACCGGAAACACCATATATTTT. Full variable domain (rest looked up from reference TRBV2 and TRBJ1-3): EPEVTQTPSHQVTQMGQEVILRCVPISNHLYFYWYRQILGQKVEFLVSFYNNEISEKSEIFDDQFSVERPDGSNFTLKIRSTKLEDSAMYFCASSEYGKTGTGNTIYFGEGSWLTVV.

This clone was picked up one time. The V call is TRBV28, the J call TRBJ1-4; the match to TRBD1 covers 9 bases. With 5 bases clipped from V and 5 bases from J, the junction kept 6 bases outside the gene matches. CDR1 and CDR2 from the germline V gene are MDHEN and SYDVKM. The CDR3 loop spans 15 amino acids. CDR3 sequence (DNA): TGTGCCAGCAGTACAGGGGGCGGGGGAAATGAAAAACTGTTTTTT. Residues: CASSTGGGGNEKLFF.

This chain joins TRBV5-1 and TRBJ1-4, with 8 positions matching TRBD1. CDR1 is SGHRS and CDR2 is YFSETQ in the germline V gene. This CDR3 spans 16 amino acids. V dropped 2 bases and J dropped 3; count of bases not matched to a gene: 6. The CDR3 coding sequence is TGCGCCAGCAGCTTAACCCAGGGGGCCGCTAATGAAAAACTGTTTTTT. Its translation is CASSLTQGAANEKLFF.

This clone has only a few counts. The CDR3 DNA sequence: TGTGCCAGCAGTGGACAGGGGGCGAAAAACACCGGGGAGCTGTTTTTT. Protein product: CASSGQGAKNTGELFF. The rearrangement joins TRBV2 to TRBJ2-2; 10 nucleotides agree with TRBD1. V trimming: 4 bases; J trimming: 2 bases; junction bases outside the gene matches: 4. CDR3 length: 16 amino acids. The germline gives CDR1 SNHLY, CDR2 FYNNEI.

This clone turned up a few times. This chain uses TRBV27 with TRBJ1-3, with no clear D. The germline V gene encodes CDR1 MNHEY and CDR2 SMNVEV (reference sequence). V was pared by 6 bases and J by 0 bases, with 6 bases between. The CDR3 is 13 residues long. CDR3 region: CASSPGSGNTIYF. The CDR3, as DNA: TGTGCCAGCAGCCCGGGCTCTGGAAACACCATATATTTT.

The chain carries TRBV5-6 and TRBJ2-5; 8 bases are a match to TRBD2. This CDR3 region has 16 residues. From germline, CDR1 is SGHDT and CDR2 YYEEEE. The V and J ends lost 2 bases and 0 bases, in that order; junction bases with no gene match: 6. CDR3 bases: TGTGCCAGCAGCTTAGGCGGGGGGATGTACCAAGAGACCCAGTACTTC. It translates to CASSLGGGMYQETQYF. Full variable domain (remainder filled in from reference TRBV5-6 and TRBJ2-5): DAGVTQSPTHLIKTRGQQVTLRCSPKSGHDTVSWYQQALGQGPQFIFQYYEEEERQRGNFPDRFSGHQFPNYSSELNVNALLLGDSALYLCASSLGGGMYQETQYFGPGTRLLVL.

V usage is TRBV19 and J usage is TRBJ1-6; 9 bases agree with TRBD1. V shed 6 bases and J 5 bases; nucleotides not matched to a gene: 5. Germline-derived CDR1 and CDR2 are LNHDA and SQIVND (reference sequence). There are 15 residues in the CDR3. The CDR3 coding sequence is TGTGCCAGTAGCACCGGGACAGGGAATAATTCACCCCTCCACTTT. This codes for CASSTGTGNNSPLHF.